This T cell receptor beta chain was sequenced during a study of identifying expanded T cells in peripheral blood. Of note for this clone: Its antigen is currently unknown.

During the collection period, no donor immune events like infections were recorded. Study outcomes and limitations: Differentially abundant clones: approximately 1.3 between replicates, around 17 at around 15 days, under 25 at four. Two-week clone count variance significantly increased as total template count grew.

Sequencing used immunoSEQ multiplex PCR; TCRdb keeps in-frame clones, though not all of them. This sample carries about 58,000 clones, roughly four fifths of them seen once, and the ten largest clones take roughly 18%. Germline assignment: CDR1 SGDLS and CDR2 YYNGEE. V shed 3 bases, J shed 6 bases, and the junction held 19 bases outside the gene matches. The CDR3 contains 18 residues. This clonotype was sampled from a person between 18 and 70 years old in good health. V gene TRBV9 combines with J gene TRBJ1-1, with 8 bases identical to TRBD1. The sample was blood. CDR3 nucleotides: TGTGCCAGCAGCGCCAGAAACTCCCCGGGACAGGAGTCCGCTGAAGCTTTCTTT. Protein product: CASSARNSPGQESAEAFF.